The 14 T cell receptor beta chains presented below share a single source sample, sequenced in a study of response to subunit inactivated influenza vaccine. MiXCR, run by TCRdb on the RT-PCR reads, gives a single entry per CDR3 protein. The top ten hold 7.6% of the sample, which has roughly 650,000 distinct CDR3 sequences, 14% seen once. Material: PBMCs from blood, obtained less than 15 days before vaccination. Receptors were obtained from a middle-aged man who received an inactivated influenza vaccine.

This clonotype was observed a few times. The chain joins TRBV24-1 to TRBJ2-7; 9 bases are a match to TRBD1. CDR1 and CDR2 from the germline V gene are KGHDR and SFDVKD. V was pared by 3 bases and J by 7 bases, with 6 bases of the junction left unmatched. CDR3 length equals 14 residues. CDR3 in amino acids: CATSDVSGTGEQYF. The CDR3 DNA is TGTGCCACCAGTGATGTCTCCGGGACAGGGGAGCAGTACTTC.

This sequence joins TRBV29-1 and TRBJ1-2, with D uncertain. The germline V and J ends were trimmed by 0 bases and 8 bases, with 1 base remaining between them. Germline-derived CDR1 and CDR2 are SQVTM and ANQGSEA. The CDR3 spans 9 residues. The CDR3 reads CSVEEGYTF. In nucleotides, the CDR3 is TGCAGCGTTGAAGAGGGCTACACCTTC.

This clonotype appeared many times. The V call is TRBV5-1, the J call TRBJ2-7, with a weak D call TRBD1 (6 bases). V dropped 5 bases and J dropped 4 bases, with 10 bases sitting between them. Germline loops: CDR1 SGHRS, CDR2 YFSETQ. The CDR3 spans 12 residues. For the CDR3, the DNA is TGCGCCAGCAGACCGGACAGTTACGAGCAGTACTTC. Amino acid sequence: CASRPDSYEQYF.

The chain couples TRBV6-5 to TRBJ2-7, with unresolved D. The germline CDR1 and CDR2 sequences are MNHEY and SVGAGI. V was cut by 4 bases and J by 7 bases, with 17 bases left in between. This CDR3 spans 14 amino acids. The CDR3, as DNA: TGTGCCAGCAGTTTCCGTCAATCGAACGGGGAGCAGTACTTC. Amino acid sequence: CASSFRQSNGEQYF.

The table lists this clonotype with a few counts. The genes are TRBV12-3 or TRBV12-4 and TRBJ2-5; no reliable D call. The V and J ends lost 2 bases and 5 bases respectively, with 9 bases between them. The CDR3 extends over 13 amino acids. CDR3 sequence: CASSLKGTETQYF. In nucleotides, the CDR3 is TGTGCCAGCAGTTTAAAGGGTACGGAGACCCAGTACTTC.

This clonotype has a handful of counts. The V and J genes are TRBV25-1 and TRBJ2-7; a possible D gene is TRBD1 (6 bases). The germline CDR1 and CDR2 sequences are MGHDK and SYGVNS. This CDR3 has 13 amino acids. V was shortened by 4 bases and J by 1 base, with 8 bases between the two germline ends. This CDR3 reads CASSGQASYEQYF. The CDR3 nucleotides are TGTGCCAGCAGTGGACAGGCGTCCTACGAGCAGTACTTC.

There are many counts of this clonotype. The chain has TRBV2 and TRBJ2-1; 11 bases are a match to TRBD2. CDR1 is SNHLY and CDR2 is FYNNEI in the germline V gene. The CDR3 has 16 amino acids. V lost 3 bases and J lost 4; bases outside the gene matches: 5. DNA of the CDR3: TGTGCCAGCAGTGACCGACTAGCGGGGTCTTACAATGAGCAGTTCTTC. Translating it yields CASSDRLAGSYNEQFF. The whole variable domain, remainder taken from reference TRBV2 and TRBJ2-1, is EPEVTQTPSHQVTQMGQEVILRCVPISNHLYFYWYRQILGQKVEFLVSFYNNEISEKSEIFDDQFSVERPDGSNFTLKIRSTKLEDSAMYFCASSDRLAGSYNEQFFGPGTRLTVL.

The chain uses TRBV20-1 and TRBJ2-1; 10 bases align to TRBD1. Germline values: CDR1 DFQATT, CDR2 SNEGSKA (reference sequence). V was pared by 5 bases and J by 2 bases, with 6 bases of the junction left unmatched. The CDR3 loop spans 15 amino acids. The CDR3 coding sequence is TGCAGTGCTTCAGACAGGGGGCTTACCTACAATGAGCAGTTCTTC. Translation gives CSASDRGLTYNEQFF.

The gene calls are TRBV7-2 and TRBJ2-7; D tentatively reads TRBD1 or TRBD2 (5 bases each). Trimming removed 2 bases at V and 0 bases at J, with 11 bases between. CDR3 length equals 15 residues. Germline V gene sequence: CDR1 SGHTA, CDR2 FQGNSA. This CDR3 reads CASSLWDGISYEQYF. DNA of the CDR3: TGTGCCAGCAGCTTATGGGACGGAATCTCCTACGAGCAGTACTTC.

The CDR3 loop is CASSLSPAISGANVLTF. For the CDR3, the DNA is TGTGCCAGCAGCTTAAGTCCAGCTATCTCTGGGGCCAACGTCCTGACTTTC. The chain employs TRBV7-3 and TRBJ2-6; D is undetermined. V shed 1 base and J shed 0 bases, with 10 bases lying between them. The CDR3 is 17 amino acids. Germline V gene data show CDR1 as SGHTA and CDR2 as FQGTGA.

This clonotype was observed a handful of times. This sequence joins TRBV5-1 and TRBJ2-1; possibly TRBD2 for D (5 bases). There are 16 residues in the CDR3. V lost 2 bases and J 0 bases, leaving 12 bases between the germline ends. Germline CDR1 reads SGHRS; CDR2 reads YFSETQ. This chain's CDR3 is CASSFGRSSSYNEQFF. The CDR3 nucleotides are TGCGCCAGCAGCTTTGGGAGAAGCAGCTCCTACAATGAGCAGTTCTTC.

J is TRBJ2-3 and V is TRBV9; 7 bases line up with TRBD2. The CDR3 consists of 17 residues. The J segment lost 1 base and the V segment lost 5 bases, leaving 13 bases of the junction unmatched. Germline CDR1 is SGDLS and CDR2 is YYNGEE. As DNA, the CDR3 is TGTGCCAGCAGTTACGGACGGCGGGAGTCTGGCACAGATACGCAGTATTTT. It is translated as CASSYGRRESGTDTQYF.

V usage is TRBV25-1 and J usage is TRBJ2-7; D gene unclear. The V gene's germline CDR1 is MGHDK and CDR2 SYGVNS. This CDR3 comprises 11 residues. V lost 4 bases and J 7 bases, leaving 8 bases between the germline ends. The CDR3 reads CASSVGLEQYF. For the CDR3, the DNA is TGTGCCAGCAGTGTCGGCTTGGAGCAGTACTTC.

The rearrangement joins TRBV9 to TRBJ2-7; TRBD1 aligns across 11 bases. The V segment lost 3 bases and the J segment 7 bases; nucleotides outside the gene matches: 15. Germline V CDR1 and CDR2: SGDLS, YYNGEE. The CDR3 runs 17 residues. The CDR3 sequence is CASSATGQGALTGEQYF. CDR3 bases: TGTGCCAGCAGCGCGACAGGACAGGGGGCCCTAACGGGGGAGCAGTACTTC.